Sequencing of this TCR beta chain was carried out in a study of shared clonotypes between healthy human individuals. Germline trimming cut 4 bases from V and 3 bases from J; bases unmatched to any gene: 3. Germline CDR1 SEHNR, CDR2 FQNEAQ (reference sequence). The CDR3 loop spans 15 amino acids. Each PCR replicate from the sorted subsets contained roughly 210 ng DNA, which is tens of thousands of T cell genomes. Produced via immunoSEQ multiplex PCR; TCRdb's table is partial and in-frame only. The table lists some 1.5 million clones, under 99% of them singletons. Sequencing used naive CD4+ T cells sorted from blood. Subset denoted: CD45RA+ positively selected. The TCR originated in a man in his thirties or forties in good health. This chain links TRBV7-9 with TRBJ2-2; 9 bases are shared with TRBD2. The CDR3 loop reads CASSSSGRYTGELFF. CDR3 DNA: TGTGCCAGCAGCTCCAGCGGGAGGTACACCGGGGAGCTGTTTTTT. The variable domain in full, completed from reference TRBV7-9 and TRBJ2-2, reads DTGVSQNPRHKITKRGQNVTFRCDPISEHNRLYWYRQTLGQGPEFLTYFQNEAQLEKSRLLSDRFSAERPKGSFSTLEIQRTEQGDSAMYLCASSSSGRYTGELFFGEGSRLTVL.